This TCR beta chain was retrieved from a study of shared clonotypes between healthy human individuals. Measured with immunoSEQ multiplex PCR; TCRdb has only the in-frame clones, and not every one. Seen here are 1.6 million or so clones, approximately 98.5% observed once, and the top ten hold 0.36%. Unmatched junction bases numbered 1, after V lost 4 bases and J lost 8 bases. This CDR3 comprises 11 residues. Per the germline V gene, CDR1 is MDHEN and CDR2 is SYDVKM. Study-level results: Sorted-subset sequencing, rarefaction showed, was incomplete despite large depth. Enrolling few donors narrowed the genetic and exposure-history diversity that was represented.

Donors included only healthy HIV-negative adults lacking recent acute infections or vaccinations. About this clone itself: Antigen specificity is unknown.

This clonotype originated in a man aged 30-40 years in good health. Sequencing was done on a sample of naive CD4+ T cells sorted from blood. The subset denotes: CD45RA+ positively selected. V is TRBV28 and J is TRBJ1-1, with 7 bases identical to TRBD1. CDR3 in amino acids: CASSYRGEAFF. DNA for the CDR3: TGTGCCAGCAGTTACAGGGGAGAAGCTTTCTTT.